This T cell receptor (beta chain) originates from a study of cytomegalovirus exposure and HLA in healthy donors. Germline V gene sequence: CDR1 MDHEN, CDR2 SYDVKM. The V end was cut by 5 bases, the J end by 9 bases, with 20 bases between. The CDR3 is made up of 15 amino acids. Researchers ran the PCR with 60 Vbeta and 13 Jbeta primers. This table comes from immunoSEQ multiplex PCR, and its TCRdb copy is limited to in-frame clones, with some not included. Among over 120,000 clones, roughly four fifths were seen once, and the ten largest hold approximately 1.5%. Healthy individuals who donated bone marrow served as the donors. Points on this clone: What it binds is not known.

General study findings and limits: What a later analysis reportedly showed was that an Asian-associated ancestry cluster had fewer N-insertions than the approximately 670-donor mean. In an earlier analysis, most TCR beta V segments were productive about 87% or about 30% of the time.

This receptor was obtained from a man aged 25-40 years in good health and CMV-seropositive. This chain joins TRBV28 and TRBJ1-5; D might be TRBD1 (5 bases). Specimen: PBMCs. The CDR3 nucleotides read TGTGCCAGCAGTACCTTCGAGCGGGGCGCGGGGCCCCAGCATTTT. Translation gives CASSTFERGAGPQHF.